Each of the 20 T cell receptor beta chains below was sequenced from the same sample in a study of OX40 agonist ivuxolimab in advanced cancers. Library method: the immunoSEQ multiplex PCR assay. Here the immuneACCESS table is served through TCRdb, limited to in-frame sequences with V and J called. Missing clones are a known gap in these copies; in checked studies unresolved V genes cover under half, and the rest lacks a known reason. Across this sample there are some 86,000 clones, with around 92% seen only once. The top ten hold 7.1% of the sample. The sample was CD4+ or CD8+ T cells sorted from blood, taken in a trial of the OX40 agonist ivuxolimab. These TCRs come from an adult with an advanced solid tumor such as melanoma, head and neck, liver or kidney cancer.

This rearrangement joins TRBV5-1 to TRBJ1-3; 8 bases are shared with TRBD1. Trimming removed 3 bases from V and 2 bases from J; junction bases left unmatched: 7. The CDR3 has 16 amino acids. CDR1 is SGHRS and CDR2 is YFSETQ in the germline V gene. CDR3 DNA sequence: TGCGCCAGCAGCTCCACGGGGACAGGTGCTGGAAACACCATATATTTT. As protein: CASSSTGTGAGNTIYF.

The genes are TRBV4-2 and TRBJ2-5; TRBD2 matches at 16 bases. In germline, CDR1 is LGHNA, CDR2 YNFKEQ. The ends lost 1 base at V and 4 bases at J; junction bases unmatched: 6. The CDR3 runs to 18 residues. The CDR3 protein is CASSQVGTSGRAAETQYF. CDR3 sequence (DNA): TGTGCCAGCAGCCAAGTCGGGACTAGCGGGAGGGCGGCAGAGACCCAGTACTTC.

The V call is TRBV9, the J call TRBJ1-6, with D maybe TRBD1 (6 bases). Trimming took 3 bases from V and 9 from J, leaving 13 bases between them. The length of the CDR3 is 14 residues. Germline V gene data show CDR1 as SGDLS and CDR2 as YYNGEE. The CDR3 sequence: CASSGLGTTSPLHF. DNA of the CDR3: TGTGCCAGCAGCGGACTCGGGACAACTTCACCCCTCCACTTT.

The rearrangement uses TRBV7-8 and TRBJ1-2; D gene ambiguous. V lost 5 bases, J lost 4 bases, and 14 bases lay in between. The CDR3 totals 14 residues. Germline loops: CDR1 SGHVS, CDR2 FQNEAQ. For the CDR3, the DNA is TGTGCCAGCAGCATTAAACGAAAGACCTATGGCTACACCTTC. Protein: CASSIKRKTYGYTF.

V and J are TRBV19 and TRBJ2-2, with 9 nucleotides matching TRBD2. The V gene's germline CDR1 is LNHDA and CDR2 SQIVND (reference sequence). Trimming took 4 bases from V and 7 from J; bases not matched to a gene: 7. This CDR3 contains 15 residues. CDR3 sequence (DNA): TGTGCCAGTAGTACCCCGGGACTAGCTCACGGGGAGCTGTTTTTT. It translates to CASSTPGLAHGELFF.

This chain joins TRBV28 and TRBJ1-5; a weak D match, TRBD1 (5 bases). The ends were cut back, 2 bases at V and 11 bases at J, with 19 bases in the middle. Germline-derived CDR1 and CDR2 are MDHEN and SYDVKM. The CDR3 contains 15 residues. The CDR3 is CASSLSQGSGMAQHF. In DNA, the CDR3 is TGTGCCAGCAGTTTAAGTCAGGGCTCTGGGATGGCCCAGCATTTT.

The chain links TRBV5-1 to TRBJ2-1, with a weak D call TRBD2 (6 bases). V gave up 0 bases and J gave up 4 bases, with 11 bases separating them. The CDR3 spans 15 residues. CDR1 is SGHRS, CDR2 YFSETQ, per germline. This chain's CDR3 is CASSLGGMLYNEQFF. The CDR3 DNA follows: TGCGCCAGCAGCTTGGGCGGGATGCTGTACAATGAGCAGTTCTTC.

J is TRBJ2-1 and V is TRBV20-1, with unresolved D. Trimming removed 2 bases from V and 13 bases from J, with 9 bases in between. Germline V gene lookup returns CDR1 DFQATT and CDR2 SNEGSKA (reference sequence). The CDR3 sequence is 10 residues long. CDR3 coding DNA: TGCAGTGCTAGAATCCAGAGCCAGTTCTTC. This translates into CSARIQSQFF.

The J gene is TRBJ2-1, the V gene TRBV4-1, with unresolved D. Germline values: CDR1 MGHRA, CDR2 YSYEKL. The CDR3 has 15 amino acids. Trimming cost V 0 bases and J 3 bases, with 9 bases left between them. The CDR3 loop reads CASSQEFRNYNEQFF. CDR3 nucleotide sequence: TGCGCCAGCAGCCAAGAGTTCAGGAACTACAATGAGCAGTTCTTC.

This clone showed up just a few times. The CDR3 DNA is TGTGCCAGCTCACCACAGGTGTTGAACACTGAAGCTTTCTTT. This gives the protein CASSPQVLNTEAFF. The chain joins TRBV18 to TRBJ1-1; no clear D gene. Germline V gives CDR1 KGHSH, CDR2 LQKENI. The V gene lost 1 base and the J gene lost 0 bases, with 6 bases spanning the gap. The CDR3 is 14 residues long.

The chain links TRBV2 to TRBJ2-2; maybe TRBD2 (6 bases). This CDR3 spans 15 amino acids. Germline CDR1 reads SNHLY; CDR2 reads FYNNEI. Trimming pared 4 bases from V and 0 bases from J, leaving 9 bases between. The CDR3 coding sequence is TGTGCCAGCAGTGGCCCTAGCGCGAACACCGGGGAGCTGTTTTTT. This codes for CASSGPSANTGELFF.

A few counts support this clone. CDR3 bases: TGTGCCAGTAGTATAGTTGGAGGGACACTGAATCAGCCCCAGCATTTT. The encoded protein is CASSIVGGTLNQPQHF. The V and J genes are TRBV19 and TRBJ1-5; possibly TRBD1 for D (6 bases). The CDR3 has 16 amino acids. Looked up from germline, CDR1 is LNHDA and CDR2 is SQIVND (reference sequence). Trimming pared 1 base from V and 4 bases from J, leaving 14 bases between.

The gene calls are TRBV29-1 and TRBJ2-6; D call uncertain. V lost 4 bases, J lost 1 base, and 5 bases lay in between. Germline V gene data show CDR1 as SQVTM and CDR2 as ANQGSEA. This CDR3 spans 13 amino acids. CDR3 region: CSVVTSGANVLTF. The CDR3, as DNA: TGCAGCGTTGTGACGTCTGGGGCCAACGTCCTGACTTTC. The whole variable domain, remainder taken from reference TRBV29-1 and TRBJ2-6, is SAVISQKPSRDICQRGTSLTIQCQVDSQVTMMFWYRQQPGQSLTLIATANQGSEATYESGFVIDKFPISRPNLTFSTLTVSNMSPEDSSIYLCSVVTSGANVLTFGAGSRLTVL.

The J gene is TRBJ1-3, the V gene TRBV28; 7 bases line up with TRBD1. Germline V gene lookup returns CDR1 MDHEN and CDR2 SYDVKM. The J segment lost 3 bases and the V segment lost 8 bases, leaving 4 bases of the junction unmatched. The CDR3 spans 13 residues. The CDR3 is CASLTGSGNTIYF. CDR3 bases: TGTGCCAGCTTGACAGGGAGTGGAAACACCATATATTTT.

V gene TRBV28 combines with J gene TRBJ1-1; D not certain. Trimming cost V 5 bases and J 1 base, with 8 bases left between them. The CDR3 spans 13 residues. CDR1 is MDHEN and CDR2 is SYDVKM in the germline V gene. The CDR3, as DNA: TGTGCCAGCAGTAGACTGACGAACACTGAAGCTTTCTTT. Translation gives CASSRLTNTEAFF.

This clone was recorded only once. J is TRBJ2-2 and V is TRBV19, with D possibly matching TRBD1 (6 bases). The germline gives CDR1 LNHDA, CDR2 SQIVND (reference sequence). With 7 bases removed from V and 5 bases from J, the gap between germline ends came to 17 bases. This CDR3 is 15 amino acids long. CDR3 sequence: CASTNTGYSTGELFF. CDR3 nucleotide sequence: TGTGCCAGTACCAATACAGGGTATAGTACCGGGGAGCTGTTTTTT.

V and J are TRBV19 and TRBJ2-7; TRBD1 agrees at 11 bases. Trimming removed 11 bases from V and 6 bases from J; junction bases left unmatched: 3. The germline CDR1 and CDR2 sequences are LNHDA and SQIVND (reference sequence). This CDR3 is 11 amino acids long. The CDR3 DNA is TGTGCCTGGACAGGGGGCTGCGAGCAGTACTTC. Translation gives CAWTGGCEQYF.

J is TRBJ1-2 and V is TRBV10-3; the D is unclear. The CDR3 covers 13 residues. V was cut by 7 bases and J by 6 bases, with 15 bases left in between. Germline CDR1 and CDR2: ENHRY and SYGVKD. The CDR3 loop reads CAITGTAKDGYTF. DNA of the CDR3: TGTGCCATCACGGGAACAGCAAAAGATGGCTACACCTTC.

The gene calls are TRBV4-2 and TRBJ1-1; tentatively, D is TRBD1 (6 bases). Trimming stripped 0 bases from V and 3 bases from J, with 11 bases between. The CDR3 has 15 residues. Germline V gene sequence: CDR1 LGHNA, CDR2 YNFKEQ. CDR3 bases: TGTGCCAGCAGCCAAGATGGGGGGCGCGACACTGAAGCTTTCTTT. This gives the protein CASSQDGGRDTEAFF.

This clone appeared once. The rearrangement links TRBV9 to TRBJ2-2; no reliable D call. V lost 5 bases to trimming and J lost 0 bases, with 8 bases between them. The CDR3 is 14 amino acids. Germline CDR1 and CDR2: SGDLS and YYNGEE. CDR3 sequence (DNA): TGTGCCAGCAGGATGAGAACGAACACCGGGGAGCTGTTTTTT. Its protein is CASRMRTNTGELFF.